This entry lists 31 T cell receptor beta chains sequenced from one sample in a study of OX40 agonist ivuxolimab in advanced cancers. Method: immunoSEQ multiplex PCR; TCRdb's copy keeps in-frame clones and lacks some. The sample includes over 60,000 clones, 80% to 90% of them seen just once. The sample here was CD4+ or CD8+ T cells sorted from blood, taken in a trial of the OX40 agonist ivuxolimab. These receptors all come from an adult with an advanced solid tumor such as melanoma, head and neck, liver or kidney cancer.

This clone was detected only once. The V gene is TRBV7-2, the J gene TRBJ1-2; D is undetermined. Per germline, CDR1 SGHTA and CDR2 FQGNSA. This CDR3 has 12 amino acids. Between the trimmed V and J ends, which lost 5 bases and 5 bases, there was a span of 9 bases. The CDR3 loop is CASSARRYGYTF. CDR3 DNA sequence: TGTGCCAGCAGCGCTCGACGGTATGGCTACACCTTC.

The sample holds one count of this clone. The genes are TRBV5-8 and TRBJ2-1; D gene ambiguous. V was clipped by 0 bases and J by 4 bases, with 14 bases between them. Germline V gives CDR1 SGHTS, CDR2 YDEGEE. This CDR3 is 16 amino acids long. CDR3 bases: TGTGCCAGCAGCTTGGTTGTAGGAGCGAATTACAATGAGCAGTTCTTC. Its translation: CASSLVVGANYNEQFF. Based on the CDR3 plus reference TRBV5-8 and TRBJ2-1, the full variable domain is EAGVTQSPTHLIKTRGQQATLRCSPISGHTSVYWYQQALGLGLQFLLWYDEGEERNRGNFPPRFSGRQFPNYSSELNVNALELEDSALYLCASSLVVGANYNEQFFGPGTRLTVL.

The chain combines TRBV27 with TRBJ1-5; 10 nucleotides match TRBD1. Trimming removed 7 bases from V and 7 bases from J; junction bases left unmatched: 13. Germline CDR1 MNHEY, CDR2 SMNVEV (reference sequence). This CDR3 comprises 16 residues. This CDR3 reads CASTPWGQGPLQPQHF. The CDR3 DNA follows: TGTGCCAGCACCCCTTGGGGACAGGGGCCCCTCCAGCCCCAGCATTTT.

The CDR3 region is CASSLPQGGDQETQYF. In nucleotides, the CDR3 is TGCGCCAGCAGCTTGCCACAGGGTGGGGACCAAGAGACCCAGTACTTC. The chain links TRBV5-1 to TRBJ2-5, with D tentatively TRBD1 (6 bases). V was trimmed by 1 base and J by 0 bases, leaving 13 bases between them. The CDR3 extends over 16 amino acids. CDR1 and CDR2 (germline): SGHRS, YFSETQ. The complete variable domain, with remaining parts taken from reference TRBV5-1 and TRBJ2-5, reads KAGVTQTPRYLIKTRGQQVTLSCSPISGHRSVSWYQQTPGQGLQFLFEYFSETQRNKGNFPGRFSGRQFSNSRSEMNVSTLELGDSALYLCASSLPQGGDQETQYFGPGTRLLVL.

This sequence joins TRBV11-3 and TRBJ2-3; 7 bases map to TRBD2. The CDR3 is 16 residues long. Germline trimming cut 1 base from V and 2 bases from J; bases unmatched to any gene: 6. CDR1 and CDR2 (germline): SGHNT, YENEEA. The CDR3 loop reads CASSLGAGAYTDTQYF. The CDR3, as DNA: TGTGCCAGCAGCTTAGGTGCGGGAGCCTACACAGATACGCAGTATTTT.

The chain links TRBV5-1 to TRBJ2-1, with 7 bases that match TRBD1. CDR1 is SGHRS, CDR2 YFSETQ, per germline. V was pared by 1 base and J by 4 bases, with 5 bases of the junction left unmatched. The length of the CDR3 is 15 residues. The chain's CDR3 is CASSLNDRDYNEQFF. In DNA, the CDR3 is TGCGCCAGCAGCTTGAACGACAGGGATTACAATGAGCAGTTCTTC.

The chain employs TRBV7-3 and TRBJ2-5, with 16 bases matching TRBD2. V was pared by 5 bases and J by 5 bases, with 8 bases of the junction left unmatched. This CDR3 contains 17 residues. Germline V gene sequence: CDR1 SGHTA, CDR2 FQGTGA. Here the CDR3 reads CASSPGTSGRASETQYF. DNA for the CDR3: TGTGCCAGCAGCCCCGGGACTAGCGGGAGGGCCTCGGAGACCCAGTACTTC.

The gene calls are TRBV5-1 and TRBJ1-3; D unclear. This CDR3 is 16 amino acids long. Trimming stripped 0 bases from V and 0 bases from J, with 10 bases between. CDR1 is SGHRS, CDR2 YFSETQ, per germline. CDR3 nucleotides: TGCGCCAGCAGCTTGGGGTCCGTAAGCTCTGGAAACACCATATATTTT. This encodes CASSLGSVSSGNTIYF.

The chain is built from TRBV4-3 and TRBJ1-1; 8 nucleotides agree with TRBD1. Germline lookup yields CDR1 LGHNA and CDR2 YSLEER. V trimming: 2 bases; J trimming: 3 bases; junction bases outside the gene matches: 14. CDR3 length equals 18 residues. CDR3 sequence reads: CASSQTNTPTGVDTEAFF. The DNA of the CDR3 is TGCGCCAGCAGCCAAACTAATACCCCGACAGGGGTGGACACTGAAGCTTTCTTT.

The CDR3 coding sequence is TGCGCCAGCAGCCATGCCGGGACAGGGTTTGGCTACACCTTC. This codes for CASSHAGTGFGYTF. The rearrangement uses TRBV4-3 and TRBJ1-2; 9 nucleotides line up with TRBD1. In germline, CDR1 is LGHNA, CDR2 YSLEER. The CDR3 is 14 residues long. The V gene end was trimmed by 3 bases and the J gene end by 7 bases; junction bases not matched to a gene: 6.

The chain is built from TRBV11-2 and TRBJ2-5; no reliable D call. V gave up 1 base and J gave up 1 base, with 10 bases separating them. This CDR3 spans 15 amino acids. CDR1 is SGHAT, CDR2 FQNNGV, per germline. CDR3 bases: TGTGCCAGCAGCTTAGTGGCACCTCCCCAAGAGACCCAGTACTTC. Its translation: CASSLVAPPQETQYF.

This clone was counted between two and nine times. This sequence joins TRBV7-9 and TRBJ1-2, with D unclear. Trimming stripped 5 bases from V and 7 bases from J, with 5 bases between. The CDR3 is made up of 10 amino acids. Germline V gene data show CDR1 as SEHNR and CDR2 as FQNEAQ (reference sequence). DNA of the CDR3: TGTGCCAGCAGCCCCCTTGGCTACACCTTC. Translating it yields CASSPLGYTF.

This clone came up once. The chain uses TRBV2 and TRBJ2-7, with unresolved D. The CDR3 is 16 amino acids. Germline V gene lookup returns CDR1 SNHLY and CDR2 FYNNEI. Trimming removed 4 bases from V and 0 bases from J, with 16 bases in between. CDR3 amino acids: CASSGGAESSSYEQYF. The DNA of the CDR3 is TGTGCCAGCAGTGGGGGTGCGGAATCTAGCTCCTACGAGCAGTACTTC.

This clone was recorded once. CDR3 sequence: CASKGDSYEQYV. The CDR3 region has the DNA TGTGCCAGCAAGGGCGACTCCTACGAGCAGTACGTC. The chain carries TRBV11-1 and TRBJ2-7, with D unresolved. The CDR3 is made up of 12 amino acids. Trimming took off 7 bases at V and 0 bases at J, with 7 bases between the two ends. Per the germline V gene, CDR1 is SGHAT and CDR2 is FQDESV (reference sequence).

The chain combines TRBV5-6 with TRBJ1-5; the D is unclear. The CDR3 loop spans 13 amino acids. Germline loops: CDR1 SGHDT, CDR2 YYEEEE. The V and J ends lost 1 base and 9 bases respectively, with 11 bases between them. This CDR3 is CASSLSSVGPQHF. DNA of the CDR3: TGTGCCAGCAGCTTGTCCTCCGTCGGGCCCCAGCATTTT.

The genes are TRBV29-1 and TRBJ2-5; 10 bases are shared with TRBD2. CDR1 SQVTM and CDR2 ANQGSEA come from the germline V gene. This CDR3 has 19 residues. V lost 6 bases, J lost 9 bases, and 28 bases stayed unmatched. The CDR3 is CSVAFGTSASNQPVSAQYF. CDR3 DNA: TGCAGCGTCGCGTTCGGGACTAGCGCGTCCAACCAGCCGGTTTCGGCCCAGTACTTC.

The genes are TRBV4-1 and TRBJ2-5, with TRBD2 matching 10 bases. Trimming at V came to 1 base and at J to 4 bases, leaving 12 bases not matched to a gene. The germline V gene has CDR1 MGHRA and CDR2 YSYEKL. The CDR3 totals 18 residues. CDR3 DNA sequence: TGCGCCAGCAGCCAAGTTTTGGGCGCTAGCGGGAGACTAGAGACCCAGTACTTC. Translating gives CASSQVLGASGRLETQYF.

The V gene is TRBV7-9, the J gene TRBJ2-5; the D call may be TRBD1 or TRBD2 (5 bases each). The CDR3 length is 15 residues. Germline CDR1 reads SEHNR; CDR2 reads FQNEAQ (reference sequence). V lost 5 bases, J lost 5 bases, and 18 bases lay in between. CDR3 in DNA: TGTGCCAGCAGCACCCCCAGGGCCGGGGTGGAGACCCAGTACTTC. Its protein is CASSTPRAGVETQYF.

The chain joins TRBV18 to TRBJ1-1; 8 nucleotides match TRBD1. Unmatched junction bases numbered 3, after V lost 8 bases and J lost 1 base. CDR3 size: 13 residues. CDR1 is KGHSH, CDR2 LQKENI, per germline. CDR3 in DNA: TGTGCCAGCCAGGGACAGGCGAACACTGAAGCTTTCTTT. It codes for CASQGQANTEAFF.

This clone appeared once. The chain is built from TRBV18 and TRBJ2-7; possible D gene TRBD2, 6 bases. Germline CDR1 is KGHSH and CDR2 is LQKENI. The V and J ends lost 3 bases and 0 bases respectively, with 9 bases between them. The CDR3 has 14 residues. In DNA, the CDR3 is TGTGCCAGCTCACCCAGGGACTTCTCCTACGAGCAGTACTTC. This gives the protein CASSPRDFSYEQYF. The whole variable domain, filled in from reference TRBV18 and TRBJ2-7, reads NAGVMQNPRHLVRRRGQEARLRCSPMKGHSHVYWYRQLPEEGLKFMVYLQKENIIDESGMPKERFSAEFPKEGPSILRIQQVVRGDSAAYFCASSPRDFSYEQYFGPGTRLTVT.

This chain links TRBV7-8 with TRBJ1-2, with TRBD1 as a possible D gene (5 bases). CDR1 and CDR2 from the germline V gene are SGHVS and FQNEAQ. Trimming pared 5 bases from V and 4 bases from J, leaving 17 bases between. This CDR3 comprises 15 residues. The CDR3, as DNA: TGTGCCAGCAGCCCGGGACCCCCGGGCGGCTATGGCTACACCTTC. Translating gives CASSPGPPGGYGYTF.

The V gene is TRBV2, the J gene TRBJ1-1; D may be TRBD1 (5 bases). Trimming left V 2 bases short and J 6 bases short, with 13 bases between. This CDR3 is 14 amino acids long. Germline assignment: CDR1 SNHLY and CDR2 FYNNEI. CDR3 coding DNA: TGTGCCAGCAGTGAAACGACAGTTTCCTCTGAAGCTTTCTTT. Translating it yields CASSETTVSSEAFF.

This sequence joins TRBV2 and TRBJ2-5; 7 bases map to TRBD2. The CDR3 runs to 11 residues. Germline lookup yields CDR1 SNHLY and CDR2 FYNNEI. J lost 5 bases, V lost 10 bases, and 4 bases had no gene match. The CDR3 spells CATGEGETQYF. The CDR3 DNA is TGTGCCACCGGGGAGGGTGAGACCCAGTACTTC.

In DNA, the CDR3 is TGCGCCAGCAGTGAGTCGACAGATGGCCGCACAGATACGCAGTATTTT. Residues: CASSESTDGRTDTQYF. V is TRBV10-1 and J is TRBJ2-3, with D perhaps TRBD1 (5 bases). Trimming left V 0 bases short and J 1 base short, with 11 bases between. CDR3 size: 16 residues. Germline V lookup: CDR1 WNHNN, CDR2 SYGVQD (reference sequence).

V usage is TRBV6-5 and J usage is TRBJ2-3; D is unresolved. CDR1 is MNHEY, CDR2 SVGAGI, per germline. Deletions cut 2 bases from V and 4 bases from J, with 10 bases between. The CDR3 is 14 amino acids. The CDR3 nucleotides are TGTGCCAGCAGTTACATAGCCTTCGCAGATACGCAGTATTTT. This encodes CASSYIAFADTQYF.

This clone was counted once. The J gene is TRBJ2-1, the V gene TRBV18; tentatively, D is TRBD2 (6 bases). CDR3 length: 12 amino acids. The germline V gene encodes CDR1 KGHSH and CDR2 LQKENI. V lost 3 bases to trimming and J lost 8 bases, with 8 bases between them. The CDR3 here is CASSPQRDEQFF. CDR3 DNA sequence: TGTGCCAGCTCACCTCAGCGGGATGAGCAGTTCTTC.

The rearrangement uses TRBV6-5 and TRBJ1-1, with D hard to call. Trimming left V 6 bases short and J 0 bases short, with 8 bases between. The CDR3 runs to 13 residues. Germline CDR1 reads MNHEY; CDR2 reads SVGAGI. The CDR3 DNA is TGTGCCAGCAGCGGACGGTTGAACACTGAAGCTTTCTTT. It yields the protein CASSGRLNTEAFF.

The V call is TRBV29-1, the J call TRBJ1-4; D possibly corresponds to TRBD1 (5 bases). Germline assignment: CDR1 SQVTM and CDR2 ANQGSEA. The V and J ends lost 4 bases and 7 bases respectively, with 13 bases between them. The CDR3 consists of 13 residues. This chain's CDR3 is CSVGGGGGEKLFF. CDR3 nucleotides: TGCAGCGTTGGAGGAGGTGGGGGTGAAAAACTGTTTTTT. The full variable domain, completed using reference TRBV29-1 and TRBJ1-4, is SAVISQKPSRDICQRGTSLTIQCQVDSQVTMMFWYRQQPGQSLTLIATANQGSEATYESGFVIDKFPISRPNLTFSTLTVSNMSPEDSSIYLCSVGGGGGEKLFFGSGTQLSVL.

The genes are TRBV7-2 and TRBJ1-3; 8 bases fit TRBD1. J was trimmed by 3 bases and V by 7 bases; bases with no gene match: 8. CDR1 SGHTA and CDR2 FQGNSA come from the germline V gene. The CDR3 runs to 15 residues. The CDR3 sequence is CASTISDRGGNTIYF. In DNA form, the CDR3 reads TGTGCCAGCACCATATCAGACAGGGGTGGAAACACCATATATTTT.

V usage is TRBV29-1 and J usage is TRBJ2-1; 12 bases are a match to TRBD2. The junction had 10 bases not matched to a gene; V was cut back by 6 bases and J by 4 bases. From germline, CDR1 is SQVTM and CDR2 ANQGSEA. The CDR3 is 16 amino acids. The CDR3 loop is CSVDGLAGRPYNEQFF. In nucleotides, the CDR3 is TGCAGCGTAGACGGACTAGCGGGACGACCGTACAATGAGCAGTTCTTC.

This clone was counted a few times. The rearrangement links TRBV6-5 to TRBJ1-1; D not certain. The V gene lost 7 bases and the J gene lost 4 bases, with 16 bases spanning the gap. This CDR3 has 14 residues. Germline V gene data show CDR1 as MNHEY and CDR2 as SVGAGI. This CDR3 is CASINRRMSTEAFF. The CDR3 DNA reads TGTGCCAGCATCAATCGGAGGATGAGCACTGAAGCTTTCTTT.